This section outlines one T cell receptor beta chain sequence together with its context. The data are from a study of OX40 agonist ivuxolimab in advanced cancers. Exclusion of a patient followed from autoimmune disease history or systemic immunosuppression. The data were produced by immunoSEQ multiplex PCR, yet TCRdb's version contains in-frame clones alone and is incomplete. Of roughly 26,000 clones in the sample, approximately 91% were seen once. The CDR3 runs to 14 residues. Germline V gene sequence: CDR1 MGHRA, CDR2 YSYEKL. V lost 1 base to trimming and J lost 6 bases, with 7 bases between them. The chain couples TRBV4-1 to TRBJ1-6, with D hard to call. The sequencing used CD4+ or CD8+ T cells sorted from blood, collected in a trial of the OX40 agonist ivuxolimab. The sequence was collected from an adult with an advanced solid tumor such as melanoma, head and neck, liver or kidney cancer. CDR3 region: CASSQVFTNSPLHF. CDR3 coding DNA: TGCGCCAGCAGCCAAGTATTCACTAATTCACCCCTCCACTTT.